These 24 T cell receptor beta chains share one sample of origin, sequenced in a study of control samples from healthy donors and cancer patients. This table comes from immunoSEQ multiplex PCR, and its TCRdb copy is limited to in-frame clones, with some not included. The sample gives approximately 100,000 clones, approximately 81% of which show up once; around 2.1% is in the top ten. Sequenced sample: blood. Every receptor here comes from a middle-aged woman in good health.

The gene calls are TRBV18 and TRBJ1-2; no reliable D call. V lost 2 bases, J lost 3 bases, and 7 bases lay in between. The germline CDR1 and CDR2 sequences are KGHSH and LQKENI. CDR3 length equals 13 residues. CDR3 nucleotide sequence: TGTGCCAGCTCACCAGGGAGCGACTATGGCTACACCTTC. Encoded protein: CASSPGSDYGYTF.

CDR3 bases: TGCAGCGTTGAAAGGGGACAGCACTATGGCTACACCTTC. Translating gives CSVERGQHYGYTF. The chain recombines TRBV29-1 with TRBJ1-2; the match to TRBD1 covers 7 bases. This CDR3 is 13 amino acids long. Per the germline V gene, CDR1 is SQVTM and CDR2 is ANQGSEA. V lost 2 bases to trimming and J lost 3 bases; unmatched junction nucleotides: 3.

The chain links TRBV7-8 to TRBJ2-7; tentatively, D is TRBD1 or TRBD2 (7 bases each). The germline gives CDR1 SGHVS, CDR2 FQNEAQ. CDR3 length: 13 residues. Trimming left V 5 bases short and J 7 bases short, with 15 bases between. The CDR3 reads CASSGGRGREQYF. The CDR3 region has the DNA TGTGCCAGCAGCGGGGGGAGGGGGCGAGAGCAGTACTTC.

V is TRBV7-3 and J is TRBJ2-3, with 8 nucleotides matching TRBD2. The CDR3 loop spans 15 amino acids. With V trimmed by 4 bases and J by 6 bases, 9 bases remained unmatched. From germline, CDR1 is SGHTA and CDR2 FQGTGA. The DNA for the CDR3 is TGTGCCAGCAGCTACGGTGACAAGCGGGGGGATACGCAGTATTTT. This codes for CASSYGDKRGDTQYF.

The chain recombines TRBV5-1 with TRBJ1-2, with 8 bases identical to TRBD1. CDR3 length equals 16 residues. The germline gives CDR1 SGHRS, CDR2 YFSETQ. The V gene end was trimmed by 0 bases and the J gene end by 7 bases; junction bases not matched to a gene: 11. CDR3 in DNA: TGCGCCAGCAGCTTGGAACCCCGTGGACAGGGACGTGGCTACACCTTC. It yields the protein CASSLEPRGQGRGYTF. The full variable domain, rest sourced from reference TRBV5-1 and TRBJ1-2, is KAGVTQTPRYLIKTRGQQVTLSCSPISGHRSVSWYQQTPGQGLQFLFEYFSETQRNKGNFPGRFSGRQFSNSRSEMNVSTLELGDSALYLCASSLEPRGQGRGYTFGSGTRLTVV.

The chain links TRBV15 to TRBJ1-2, with D maybe TRBD1 (6 bases). The germline CDR1 and CDR2 sequences are LNHNV and YYDKDF (reference sequence). V lost 0 bases, J lost 3 bases, and 14 bases lay in between. CDR3 length equals 16 residues. Written as DNA, the CDR3 is TGTGCCACCAGCAGAGAGGGTAACAGGGCTGACTATGGCTACACCTTC. Protein product: CATSREGNRADYGYTF.

The chain links TRBV19 to TRBJ2-4; 12 nucleotides agree with TRBD2. Trimming removed 5 bases from V and 2 bases from J; junction bases left unmatched: 13. The CDR3 extends over 19 amino acids. In germline, CDR1 is LNHDA, CDR2 SQIVND (reference sequence). The CDR3 DNA follows: TGTGCCAGTAGTCCCGGAACCCTCACTAGCGGGGGGTCCAAAAACATTCAGTACTTC. Residues: CASSPGTLTSGGSKNIQYF.

This clone was counted a single time. The chain employs TRBV7-9 and TRBJ2-1; tentatively, D is TRBD1 (6 bases). The CDR3 runs to 12 residues. V was pared by 5 bases and J by 8 bases, with 10 bases between. CDR1 is SEHNR and CDR2 is FQNEAQ in the germline V gene (reference sequence). The CDR3 DNA is TGTGCCAGCAGCCGTACAGGGCATGAGCAGTTCTTC. Translated: CASSRTGHEQFF. Variable domain in full (rest from reference TRBV7-9 and TRBJ2-1): DTGVSQNPRHKITKRGQNVTFRCDPISEHNRLYWYRQTLGQGPEFLTYFQNEAQLEKSRLLSDRFSAERPKGSFSTLEIQRTEQGDSAMYLCASSRTGHEQFFGPGTRLTVL.

The V and J genes are TRBV7-8 and TRBJ1-5; TRBD1 might be the D (5 bases). Trimming took off 3 bases at V and 0 bases at J, with 15 bases between the two ends. The V gene's germline CDR1 is SGHVS and CDR2 FQNEAQ. There are 17 residues in the CDR3. In DNA, the CDR3 is TGTGCCAGCAGCTTTAGCGGAAGGGGAGATAGCAATCAGCCCCAGCATTTT. Protein product: CASSFSGRGDSNQPQHF.

The chain employs TRBV2 and TRBJ2-1; 11 bases agree with TRBD2. Germline-derived CDR1 and CDR2 are SNHLY and FYNNEI. V lost 3 bases, J lost 8 bases, and 9 bases stayed unmatched. This CDR3 comprises 16 residues. The CDR3 DNA is TGTGCCAGCAGTGATGTGGCTAGCGGGGGGCGAGATGAGCAGTTCTTC. Protein product: CASSDVASGGRDEQFF.

The V gene is TRBV20-1, the J gene TRBJ2-2; D is possibly TRBD2 (6 bases). The CDR3 spans 14 residues. V was pared by 3 bases and J by 6 bases, with 14 bases between. From germline, CDR1 is DFQATT and CDR2 SNEGSKA (reference sequence). The CDR3 nucleotides read TGCAGTGCTAGTGGAGGGAAGGGTCCCGGGGAGCTGTTTTTT. Its protein is CSASGGKGPGELFF.

The V call is TRBV7-2, the J call TRBJ2-7; 7 nucleotides agree with TRBD1. Germline CDR1 and CDR2: SGHTA and FQGNSA. After removal of 2 bases from V and 3 bases from J, the junction contained 4 bases not matched to a gene. There are 14 residues in the CDR3. Here the CDR3 reads CASSLYRTGYEQYF. CDR3 DNA: TGTGCCAGCAGCTTATATAGGACAGGCTACGAGCAGTACTTC.

The gene calls are TRBV5-6 and TRBJ2-7; D remains ambiguous. Trimming pared 3 bases from V and 7 bases from J, leaving 17 bases between. CDR3 size: 14 residues. Germline V gene sequence: CDR1 SGHDT, CDR2 YYEEEE. The CDR3 spells CASSSRRRLEEQYF. The CDR3 nucleotides are TGTGCCAGCAGCTCCAGGCGCAGACTGGAAGAGCAGTACTTC.

The V and J genes are TRBV3-1 (or the pseudogene TRBV3-2) and TRBJ2-1; D remains unclear. V was cut by 1 base and J by 7 bases, with 8 bases left in between. Germline V gives CDR1 LGHDT, CDR2 YNNKEL (reference sequence). This CDR3 spans 13 amino acids. The CDR3 DNA follows: TGTGCCAGCAGCCAAGTAGAGGTGAATGAGCAGTTCTTC. As protein: CASSQVEVNEQFF.

The CDR3 sequence: CASSEGPTESYGYTF. CDR3 nucleotides: TGTGCCAGCAGTGAAGGGCCGACGGAGTCCTATGGCTACACCTTC. The V call is TRBV6-1, the J call TRBJ1-2; D remains unclear. V dropped 1 base and J dropped 4 bases, with 13 bases sitting between them. Germline lookup yields CDR1 MNHNS and CDR2 SASEGT. This CDR3 spans 15 amino acids.

The gene calls are TRBV24-1 and TRBJ2-1, with TRBD2 matching over 14 bases. Germline V gene sequence: CDR1 KGHDR, CDR2 SFDVKD. The CDR3 covers 18 residues. Trimming cost V 4 bases and J 4 bases; bases outside gene matches: 8. The CDR3 spells CATSDATSGGAGYNEQFF. The CDR3 coding sequence is TGTGCCACCAGTGACGCGACTAGCGGGGGGGCCGGATACAATGAGCAGTTCTTC.

This clone came up once. The CDR3 is CASSQGFLNVNTEAFF. CDR3 in DNA: TGCGCCAGCAGCCAAGGCTTCTTAAACGTGAACACTGAAGCTTTCTTT. This sequence joins TRBV4-1 and TRBJ1-1; D call uncertain. Germline V gene lookup returns CDR1 MGHRA and CDR2 YSYEKL. V was clipped by 1 base and J by 0 bases, with 12 bases between them. The CDR3 has 16 residues.

This rearrangement joins TRBV3-1 (or the pseudogene TRBV3-2) to TRBJ1-6; D gene uncertain. CDR3 size: 14 residues. The ends were cut back, 7 bases at V and 6 bases at J, with 13 bases in the middle. Germline CDR1 LGHDT, CDR2 YNNKEL (reference sequence). CDR3 in DNA: TGTGCCAGCACAGAGAGGTCCCCTAATTCACCCCTCCACTTT. It specifies CASTERSPNSPLHF.

V gene TRBV5-1 combines with J gene TRBJ2-7, with D possibly called TRBD1 or TRBD2 (6 bases each). Germline assignment: CDR1 SGHRS and CDR2 YFSETQ. V was cut by 2 bases and J by 5 bases, with 23 bases left in between. The length of the CDR3 is 17 residues. The CDR3 reads CASSLRFRNKGGNEQYF. The DNA of the CDR3 is TGCGCCAGCAGCTTAAGGTTCAGAAATAAGGGGGGCAACGAGCAGTACTTC.

The chain employs TRBV11-3 and TRBJ2-3; the D gene is possibly TRBD2 (5 bases). Trimming took 5 bases from V and 3 from J, leaving 12 bases between them. This CDR3 has 14 amino acids. In germline, CDR1 is SGHNT, CDR2 YENEEA. The chain's CDR3 is CASSDPTGTDTQYF. As DNA, the CDR3 is TGTGCCAGCAGCGATCCAACGGGGACAGATACGCAGTATTTT.

V and J are TRBV4-1 and TRBJ1-2, with D possibly being TRBD1 (5 bases). V lost 0 bases and J lost 3, with 8 bases in between. Germline values: CDR1 MGHRA, CDR2 YSYEKL. The CDR3 extends over 14 amino acids. CDR3 nucleotide sequence: TGCGCCAGCAGCCAAGAGGGACTTTACTATGGCTACACCTTC. Amino acids: CASSQEGLYYGYTF.

The genes are TRBV7-9 and TRBJ1-2; 7 nucleotides align to TRBD1. The germline CDR1 and CDR2 sequences are SEHNR and FQNEAQ (reference sequence). CDR3 length: 17 residues. V shed 1 base, J shed 3 bases, and the junction held 11 bases outside the gene matches. For the CDR3, the DNA is TGTGCCAGCAGCTTAGGGCAGGGGGGTACTTCAGACTATGGCTACACCTTC. Amino acids: CASSLGQGGTSDYGYTF.

This clone was detected a few times. This chain joins TRBV9 and TRBJ2-2; D not resolved. V lost 6 bases and J lost 1, with 19 bases in between. Germline CDR1 and CDR2: SGDLS and YYNGEE. The CDR3 loop spans 17 amino acids. The CDR3 is CASTPIYGSVNTGELFF. For the CDR3, the DNA is TGTGCCAGCACCCCCATCTACGGATCCGTGAACACCGGGGAGCTGTTTTTT.

DNA of the CDR3: TGCGCCAGCAGCCCCGACAGGGTGAACACTGAAGCTTTCTTT. Its translation is CASSPDRVNTEAFF. The V call is TRBV5-1, the J call TRBJ1-1; 7 bases map to TRBD1. Germline V gene sequence: CDR1 SGHRS, CDR2 YFSETQ. The CDR3 loop spans 14 amino acids. After removal of 4 bases from V and 0 bases from J, the junction contained 3 bases not matched to a gene.